The 26 T cell receptor beta chains given below trace back to one sample, sequenced in a study of blood T cell repertoires in COVID-19. Method: immunoSEQ multiplex PCR; TCRdb's copy keeps in-frame clones and lacks some. The table shows 85,000 to 90,000 clones, with about 84% occurring only once. Sequenced sample: peripheral blood. The receptors originated from a human donor in a cohort sampled during active COVID-19.

The V call is TRBV19, the J call TRBJ2-7; 7 positions agree with TRBD2. Germline V gene data show CDR1 as LNHDA and CDR2 as SQIVND (reference sequence). This CDR3 region has 14 residues. V gave up 7 bases and J gave up 0 bases; unmatched junction bases: 6. CDR3 nucleotides: TGTGCCAGTACACAAGCGGGGACCTCCTACGAGCAGTACTTC. Translated: CASTQAGTSYEQYF.

The chain couples TRBV5-1 to TRBJ1-1, with 8 positions matching TRBD1. Germline V CDR1 and CDR2: SGHRS, YFSETQ. This CDR3 comprises 14 residues. V trimming: 3 bases; J trimming: 3 bases; junction bases outside the gene matches: 4. Written as DNA, the CDR3 is TGCGCCAGCAGCTCGCAGGGGGCTCACACTGAAGCTTTCTTT. This translates into CASSSQGAHTEAFF.

The chain is built from TRBV11-2 and TRBJ2-7; perhaps TRBD2 as D (6 bases). Germline CDR1 and CDR2: SGHAT and FQNNGV. V dropped 1 base and J dropped 0 bases, with 10 bases sitting between them. There are 15 residues in the CDR3. The CDR3 sequence: CASSLGAGPSYEQYF. For the CDR3, the DNA is TGTGCCAGCAGCTTAGGGGCGGGACCCTCCTACGAGCAGTACTTC. The variable domain in full, with the rest retrieved from reference TRBV11-2 and TRBJ2-7, is EAGVAQSPRYKIIEKRQSVAFWCNPISGHATLYWYQQILGQGPKLLIQFQNNGVVDDSQLPKDRFSAERLKGVDSTLKIQPAKLEDSAVYLCASSLGAGPSYEQYFGPGTRLTVT.

This clone was seen a single time. CDR3 sequence reads: CASSLRSNTGELFF. CDR3 sequence (DNA): TGTGCCAGCAGTCTCAGGTCGAACACCGGGGAGCTGTTTTTT. The V and J genes are TRBV7-9 and TRBJ2-2; D uncertain. CDR1 and CDR2 from the germline V gene are SEHNR and FQNEAQ (reference sequence). Trimming removed 6 bases at V and 0 bases at J, with 8 bases between. The CDR3 is made up of 14 amino acids.

This chain connects TRBV7-8 to TRBJ2-7, with TRBD2 matching over 13 bases. The V gene end was trimmed by 6 bases and the J gene end by 6 bases; junction bases not matched to a gene: 11. The CDR3 consists of 16 residues. The germline V gene has CDR1 SGHVS and CDR2 FQNEAQ. The DNA for the CDR3 is TGTGCCAGCAGGTTACTAGCGGGGGGGCCAGTCGTCGAGCAGTACTTC. Amino acids: CASRLLAGGPVVEQYF.

The chain couples TRBV6-5 to TRBJ1-2; TRBD1 is a possible D gene (5 bases). Trimming took off 6 bases at V and 3 bases at J, with 8 bases between the two ends. This CDR3 has 12 residues. Germline lookup yields CDR1 MNHEY and CDR2 SVGAGI. The CDR3 spells CASSQGYYGYTF. In DNA, the CDR3 is TGTGCCAGCAGCCAGGGCTACTATGGCTACACCTTC.

This clone was counted a single time. CDR3 loop: CATSSYRDRGLRNEQFF. The CDR3 DNA follows: TGTGCCACCAGCAGCTACCGGGACAGGGGGCTTAGGAATGAGCAGTTCTTC. The chain combines TRBV15 with TRBJ2-1, with 12 bases matching TRBD1. Germline CDR1 reads LNHNV; CDR2 reads YYDKDF (reference sequence). V lost 3 bases and J lost 7; bases outside the gene matches: 10. This CDR3 region has 17 residues. The full variable domain, its missing parts supplied by reference TRBV15 and TRBJ2-1, is DAMVIQNPRYQVTQFGKPVTLSCSQTLNHNVMYWYQQKSSQAPKLLFHYYDKDFNNEADTPDNFQSRRPNTSFCFLDIRSPGLGDTAMYLCATSSYRDRGLRNEQFFGPGTRLTVL.

For the CDR3, the DNA is TGTGCCACGGCGGGGACAGGGTCCGAGCAGTACTTC. This gives the protein CATAGTGSEQYF. The rearrangement uses TRBV24-1 and TRBJ2-7; 9 bases are shared with TRBD1. V lost 10 bases, J lost 6 bases, and 6 bases stayed unmatched. This CDR3 has 12 amino acids. Germline V lookup: CDR1 KGHDR, CDR2 SFDVKD.

The chain recombines TRBV28 with TRBJ1-5; no firm D call. Germline lookup yields CDR1 MDHEN and CDR2 SYDVKM. The length of the CDR3 is 14 residues. Trimming removed 3 bases from V and 0 bases from J, with 6 bases in between. The CDR3 coding sequence is TGTGCCAGCAGTTTCCAGTCTAGCAATCAGCCCCAGCATTTT. Translating gives CASSFQSSNQPQHF.

J is TRBJ2-5 and V is TRBV9; possible D gene TRBD2, 6 bases. CDR1 and CDR2 (germline): SGDLS, YYNGEE. Between the trimmed V and J ends, which lost 3 bases and 2 bases, there was a span of 8 bases. This CDR3 contains 13 residues. The CDR3 nucleotides read TGTGCCAGCAGCGCGGGACTGCAAGAGACCCAGTACTTC. Its translation: CASSAGLQETQYF.

The J gene is TRBJ2-3, the V gene TRBV20-1; possible D gene TRBD2, 5 bases. Germline CDR1 is DFQATT and CDR2 is SNEGSKA (reference sequence). This CDR3 has 13 residues. Trimming stripped 3 bases from V and 3 bases from J, with 10 bases between. The CDR3 DNA follows: TGCAGTGCTAGTTTTTGGGAGACAGATACGCAGTATTTT. It encodes CSASFWETDTQYF.

The chain couples TRBV9 to TRBJ2-1; D gene ambiguous. CDR1 SGDLS and CDR2 YYNGEE come from the germline V gene. V dropped 2 bases and J dropped 5 bases, with 5 bases sitting between them. The CDR3 covers 12 residues. DNA of the CDR3: TGTGCCAGCAGCGTTTATCACAATGAGCAGTTCTTC. Protein: CASSVYHNEQFF.

This chain uses TRBV5-1 with TRBJ1-1; 7 bases map to TRBD1. The trim removed 1 base at V and 1 base at J, leaving 4 bases unmatched. CDR1 SGHRS and CDR2 YFSETQ come from the germline V gene. This CDR3 comprises 15 residues. The CDR3 spells CASSLQGVGNTEAFF. In DNA form, the CDR3 reads TGCGCCAGCAGCTTGCAGGGGGTAGGGAACACTGAAGCTTTCTTT.

CDR3 sequence (DNA): TGTGCCAGCAGCCCCCCGGGCACAGATACGCAGTATTTT. Translation gives CASSPPGTDTQYF. V and J are TRBV25-1 and TRBJ2-3; D is unresolved. CDR1 and CDR2 from the germline V gene are MGHDK and SYGVNS. V was trimmed by 6 bases and J by 1 base, leaving 8 bases between them. The CDR3 runs to 13 residues.

This clone occurred once. V gene TRBV28 combines with J gene TRBJ1-2; no reliable D call. Germline lookup yields CDR1 MDHEN and CDR2 SYDVKM. The length of the CDR3 is 13 residues. The germline V and J ends were trimmed by 6 bases and 3 bases, with 11 bases remaining between them. CDR3 sequence reads: CASRAGSHYGYTF. In DNA, the CDR3 is TGTGCCAGCAGGGCCGGGTCCCACTATGGCTACACCTTC.

This chain uses TRBV18 with TRBJ2-1; 9 bases line up with TRBD1. The V gene's germline CDR1 is KGHSH and CDR2 LQKENI. The CDR3 contains 16 residues. Trimming took 5 bases from V and 6 from J; bases not matched to a gene: 11. CDR3 in amino acids: CASSTSGTGRVNEQFF. The CDR3 DNA reads as TGTGCCAGCTCAACGTCCGGGACAGGGAGGGTCAATGAGCAGTTCTTC.

This chain joins TRBV28 and TRBJ2-3, with D possibly matching TRBD2 (5 bases). Trimming took 7 bases from V and 0 from J, leaving 17 bases between them. CDR3 length equals 16 residues. Germline lookup yields CDR1 MDHEN and CDR2 SYDVKM. CDR3 in amino acids: CASNGWERSSTDTQYF. CDR3 nucleotides: TGTGCCAGCAACGGCTGGGAGCGGTCTAGCACAGATACGCAGTATTTT.

The chain uses TRBV30 and TRBJ1-2; 11 bases are shared with TRBD1. Per the germline V gene, CDR1 is GTSNPN and CDR2 is SVGIG (reference sequence). This CDR3 comprises 14 residues. V lost 3 bases to trimming and J lost 4 bases; unmatched junction nucleotides: 4. CDR3 in DNA: TGTGCCTGGAGGGGGACAGGGGGGAGCTATGGCTACACCTTC. Translation: CAWRGTGGSYGYTF.

The chain has TRBV19 and TRBJ2-6; D unclear. V was trimmed by 2 bases and J by 0 bases, leaving 2 bases between them. This CDR3 comprises 14 residues. Germline CDR1 reads LNHDA; CDR2 reads SQIVND (reference sequence). Written as DNA, the CDR3 is TGTGCCAGTAGTATACTCTCTGGGGCCAACGTCCTGACTTTC. As protein: CASSILSGANVLTF.

The chain is built from TRBV7-2 and TRBJ2-3; TRBD2 matches at 9 bases. The CDR3 has 18 amino acids. The trim removed 2 bases at V and 2 bases at J, leaving 11 bases unmatched. Germline CDR1 SGHTA, CDR2 FQGNSA. This CDR3 is CASSLRVVAGVVTDTQYF. The CDR3 DNA reads TGTGCCAGCAGCTTACGGGTGGTAGCGGGAGTCGTCACAGATACGCAGTATTTT. The complete variable domain, with remaining parts taken from reference TRBV7-2 and TRBJ2-3, reads GAGVSQSPSNKVTEKGKDVELRCDPISGHTALYWYRQSLGQGLEFLIYFQGNSAPDKSGLPSDRFSAERTGGSVSTLTIQRTQQEDSAVYLCASSLRVVAGVVTDTQYFGPGTRLTVL.

V and J are TRBV29-1 and TRBJ2-4; tentative D call: TRBD1 (6 bases). The CDR3 is made up of 13 amino acids. In germline, CDR1 is SQVTM, CDR2 ANQGSEA. V dropped 5 bases and J dropped 3 bases, with 11 bases sitting between them. CDR3 sequence: CSVRTDGKNIQYF. In nucleotides, the CDR3 is TGCAGCGTTAGGACAGATGGCAAAAACATTCAGTACTTC.

The chain employs TRBV27 and TRBJ2-6; D is perhaps TRBD1 (6 bases). The germline V and J ends were trimmed by 5 bases and 2 bases, with 13 bases remaining between them. Germline loops: CDR1 MNHEY, CDR2 SMNVEV (reference sequence). The CDR3 consists of 16 residues. CDR3 DNA sequence: TGTGCCAGCAGTCCGTCTTACAGGGCTGGGGCCAACGTCCTGACTTTC. It specifies CASSPSYRAGANVLTF.

As concerns this clone: At one end, the junction sequence differs from germline, possibly due to a read error. The rearrangement links TRBV11-2 to TRBJ2-1; D possibly corresponds to TRBD1 (6 bases). The length of the CDR3 is 14 residues. Germline V gene sequence: CDR1 SGHAT, CDR2 FQNNGV. The CDR3 coding sequence is TGTACCAGCAGCTTAACAGGGTTGGACAATGAGCAGTTCTTC. The encoded protein is CTSSLTGLDNEQFF.

This rearrangement joins TRBV4-3 to TRBJ2-7; TRBD1 agrees at 10 bases. The V gene end was trimmed by 4 bases and the J gene end by 3 bases; junction bases not matched to a gene: 6. Germline-derived CDR1 and CDR2 are LGHNA and YSLEER. The CDR3 has 15 amino acids. CDR3 loop: CASSRSRDRGYEQYF. For the CDR3, the DNA is TGCGCCAGCAGCCGTAGCCGGGACAGGGGCTACGAGCAGTACTTC.

J is TRBJ1-5 and V is TRBV19; TRBD1 matches 7 bases. The CDR3 totals 15 residues. Germline values: CDR1 LNHDA, CDR2 SQIVND (reference sequence). Losses at the gene ends were 9 bases for V and 2 bases for J; bases not matched to a gene: 10. CDR3 loop: CASILTGVGNQPQHF. The CDR3 nucleotides read TGTGCCAGCATCCTTACAGGGGTTGGCAATCAGCCCCAGCATTTT.

V is TRBV11-2 and J is TRBJ2-1; 10 positions match TRBD2. The CDR3 runs to 13 residues. Germline loops: CDR1 SGHAT, CDR2 FQNNGV. V gave up 5 bases and J gave up 12 bases; unmatched junction bases: 7. The CDR3 is CASSQKREGLQFF. The CDR3 nucleotides read TGTGCCAGCAGCCAGAAGCGGGAGGGCCTGCAGTTCTTC.